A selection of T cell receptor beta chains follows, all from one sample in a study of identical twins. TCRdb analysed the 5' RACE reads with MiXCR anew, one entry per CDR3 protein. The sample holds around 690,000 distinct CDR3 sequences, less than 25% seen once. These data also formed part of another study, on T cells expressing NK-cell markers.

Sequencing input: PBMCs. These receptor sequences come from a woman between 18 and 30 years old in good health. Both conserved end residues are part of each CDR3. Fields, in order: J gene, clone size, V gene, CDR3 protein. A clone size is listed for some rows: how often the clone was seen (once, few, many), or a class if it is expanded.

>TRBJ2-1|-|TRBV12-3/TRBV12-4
CASSSDVSGASYNEQFF
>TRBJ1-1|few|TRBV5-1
CASSYHRGNTEAFF
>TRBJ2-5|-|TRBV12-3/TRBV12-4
CASSLARIEAQYF
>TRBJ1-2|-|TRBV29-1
CSVGTAKGYTF
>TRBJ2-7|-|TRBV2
CASSALQGLYEQYF
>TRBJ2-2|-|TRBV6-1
CARSGGRNTGELFF
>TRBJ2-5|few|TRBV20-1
CSVGTSKETQYF
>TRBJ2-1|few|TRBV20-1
CSARDVHNEQFF
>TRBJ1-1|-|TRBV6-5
CASSYTRDSEAFF
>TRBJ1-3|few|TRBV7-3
CASSPRRDNDTIYF